This is a list of T cell receptor beta chains from one sample in a study of CD8 T cells in ankylosing spondylitis. TCRdb reprocessed the 5' RACE reads with MiXCR, giving one entry per CDR3 protein. The sample shows under 450,000 distinct CDR3 sequences, roughly 22% of them seen only once. The specimen was blood, either unsorted or a sorted T cell fraction (not recorded which). The receptors stem from a male donor with ankylosing spondylitis or in good health (not recorded which). Both conserved end residues are part of each CDR3. D genes are given only for firm matches. For some rows the clone size is stated as once, few or many, or as a class when expanded; others skip it.

j_call | d_call | clone_size | v_call | cdr3_aa | cdr3_nt
TRBJ2-7 | TRBD1 | many | TRBV7-8 | CASSPPGQGYYEQYF | TGTGCCAGCAGCCCCCCGGGACAGGGATACTACGAGCAGTACTTC
TRBJ1-1 | NA | once | TRBV24-1 | CATSDVSNTEAFF | TGTGCCACCAGTGATGTCAGTAACACTGAAGCTTTCTTT
TRBJ1-4 | NA | NA | TRBV4-1 | CASKLSPAGNEKLFF | TGCGCCAGCAAACTTTCCCCCGCAGGGAATGAAAAACTGTTTTTT
TRBJ1-1 | NA | NA | TRBV12-3/TRBV12-4 | CASSFRNTEAFF | TGTGCCAGCAGTTTCAGGAACACTGAAGCTTTCTTT
TRBJ2-1 | TRBD2 | few | TRBV10-1 | CASSESLVAGDSYNEQFF | TGCGCCAGCAGTGAGTCATTGGTAGCGGGGGACTCCTACAATGAGCAGTTCTTC
TRBJ2-7 | TRBD2 | NA | TRBV28 | CASSFISGASYEQYF | TGTGCCAGCAGTTTTATAAGCGGGGCCTCCTACGAGCAGTACTTC
TRBJ2-1 | TRBD2 | NA | TRBV7-9 | CASSPAAWGGVTEQFF | TGTGCCAGCAGCCCAGCCGCGTGGGGGGGGGTAACTGAGCAGTTCTTC
TRBJ2-7 | NA | few | TRBV27 | CASSFTGDEQYF | TGTGCCAGCAGCTTCACGGGGGACGAGCAGTACTTC
TRBJ2-6 | NA | NA | TRBV2 | CASSTYRASGANVLTF | TGTGCCAGCAGTACATACAGGGCGTCTGGGGCCAACGTCCTGACTTTC
TRBJ2-7 | TRBD2 | many | TRBV10-3 | CAISPLGGTASHEQYF | TGTGCCATCAGTCCCCTGGGGGGGACTGCCTCCCACGAGCAGTACTTC
TRBJ2-3 | NA | few | TRBV12-3/TRBV12-4 | CASSLSAGPTDTQYF | TGTGCCAGCAGTTTATCGGCAGGACCCACAGATACGCAGTATTTT
TRBJ2-1 | NA | NA | TRBV12-3/TRBV12-4 | CASSSPLSGEQFF | TGTGCCAGCAGTTCCCCCCTTTCCGGTGAGCAGTTCTTC
TRBJ2-1 | NA | NA | TRBV9 | CASSVGGNNEQFF | TGTGCCAGCAGCGTAGGGGGGAACAATGAGCAGTTCTTC
TRBJ2-2 | NA | NA | TRBV7-2 | CASSLQSGELFF | TGTGCCAGCAGCCTACAATCCGGGGAGCTGTTTTTT
TRBJ2-5 | NA | NA | TRBV4-1 | CASSQDLPRGQETQYF | TGCGCCAGCAGCCAAGATCTACCCCGGGGTCAAGAGACCCAGTACTTC
TRBJ2-3 | NA | few | TRBV7-9 | CASSLRQAHTDTQYF | TGTGCCAGCAGCCTACGACAGGCCCACACAGATACGCAGTATTTT
TRBJ2-7 | TRBD2 | few | TRBV6-2/TRBV6-3 | CASRTPSGGAVEQYF | TGTGCCAGCAGAACCCCTAGCGGGGGGGCGGTCGAGCAGTACTTC
TRBJ1-2 | NA | few | TRBV12-3/TRBV12-4 | CASSLSGGYTF | TGTGCCAGCAGTTTATCGGGTGGCTACACCTTC
TRBJ2-3 | NA | NA | TRBV20-1 | CSAWEAISTDTQYF | TGCAGTGCTTGGGAGGCGATCAGCACAGATACGCAGTATTTT
TRBJ2-7 | TRBD2 | NA | TRBV6-5 | CASSYSGREGEQYF | TGTGCCAGCAGTTACTCCGGCAGGGAGGGCGAGCAGTACTTC
TRBJ2-7 | NA | once | TRBV7-9 | CACSTGGQTLSYEQYF | TGTGCCTGCAGCACGGGGGGACAGACCCTCTCCTACGAGCAGTACTTC
TRBJ2-1 | NA | NA | TRBV4-1 | CASSQVSLAWDEQFF | TGCGCCAGCAGCCAAGTCAGTCTAGCATGGGATGAGCAGTTCTTC
TRBJ2-2 | NA | once | TRBV6-5 | CASSYGLGAVNTGELFF | TGTGCCAGCAGTTATGGTCTCGGGGCAGTGAACACCGGGGAGCTGTTTTTT
TRBJ2-3 | TRBD2 | NA | TRBV7-9 | CASSLTSGGSYTDTQYF | TGTGCCAGCAGCTTAACTAGCGGGGGTTCATACACAGATACGCAGTATTTT
TRBJ2-3 | NA | few | TRBV12-3/TRBV12-4 | CASSFGPSTDTQYF | TGTGCCAGCAGTTTTGGGCCAAGCACAGATACGCAGTATTTT
TRBJ1-5 | NA | few | TRBV4-1 | CASSQARYSNQPQHF | TGCGCCAGCAGCCAAGCGCGGTATAGCAATCAGCCCCAGCATTTT
TRBJ2-4 | NA | few | TRBV6-5 | CASSYSPGAVGQYF | TGTGCCAGCAGTTACTCCCCAGGGGCGGTGGGTCAGTACTTC
TRBJ2-1 | TRBD2 | NA | TRBV2 | CASSGAGHNEQFF | TGTGCCAGCAGTGGAGCGGGGCACAATGAGCAGTTCTTC
TRBJ2-2 | NA | NA | TRBV21-1 | CASSKKLPTGELFF | TGTGCCAGCAGCAAAAAACTACCGACCGGGGAGCTGTTTTTT
TRBJ2-4 | NA | NA | TRBV6-5 | CASSYGGIQYF | TGTGCCAGCAGTTACGGGGGCATTCAGTACTTC
TRBJ2-1 | NA | once | TRBV14 | CASSLEGLPAYNEQFF | TGTGCCAGCAGCCTCGAGGGACTCCCCGCTTACAATGAGCAGTTCTTC
TRBJ2-3 | NA | few | TRBV12-3/TRBV12-4 | CASSSNRDTRTDTQYF | TGTGCCAGCAGTTCCAACCGGGACACACGCACAGATACGCAGTATTTT
TRBJ2-1 | TRBD2 | NA | TRBV3-1 | CASSQDALAGIYNEQFF | TGTGCCAGCAGCCAAGATGCACTAGCGGGAATCTACAATGAGCAGTTCTTC
TRBJ2-1 | TRBD1 | NA | TRBV19 | CATKNGTGPNEQFF | TGTGCCACTAAAAATGGGACAGGGCCCAATGAGCAGTTCTTC
TRBJ2-5 | NA | few | TRBV7-6 | CASSLILETQYF | TGTGCCAGCAGCTTAATTTTGGAGACCCAGTACTTC
TRBJ2-7 | TRBD1 | NA | TRBV10-3 | CAIKGQDHYEQYF | TGTGCCATCAAAGGACAGGACCACTACGAGCAGTACTTC
TRBJ2-7 | NA | few | TRBV6-1 | CASSPLSGVDEQYF | TGTGCCAGCAGTCCTCTCTCCGGGGTCGACGAGCAGTACTTC
TRBJ2-1 | NA | NA | TRBV28 | CASSSLGYAEQFF | TGTGCCAGCAGTTCCTTAGGGTATGCTGAGCAGTTCTTC
TRBJ1-1 | TRBD1 | few | TRBV6-2/TRBV6-3 | CASKNRGLVTEAFF | TGTGCCAGCAAGAACAGGGGGCTGGTCACTGAAGCTTTCTTT
TRBJ2-2 | TRBD1 | few | TRBV5-1 | CASSLDGQATITGELFF | TGCGCCAGCAGCTTGGATGGACAGGCCACGATTACCGGGGAGCTGTTTTTT
TRBJ2-2 | NA | NA | TRBV5-1 | CASSLTPGHANTGELFF | TGCGCCAGCAGCTTAACTCCGGGACACGCGAACACCGGGGAGCTGTTTTTT
TRBJ2-3 | NA | NA | TRBV29-1 | CSVPFGGLLSTDTQYF | TGCAGCGTCCCGTTCGGGGGTCTTCTAAGCACAGATACGCAGTATTTT
TRBJ2-5 | TRBD2 | few | TRBV12-3/TRBV12-4 | CASSLTERGDQETQYF | TGTGCCAGCAGTTTAACAGAGCGGGGGGACCAAGAGACCCAGTACTTC
TRBJ2-7 | NA | few | TRBV7-8 | CASSSYRDSYEQYF | TGTGCCAGCAGTTCCTACCGGGACTCCTACGAGCAGTACTTC
TRBJ2-7 | TRBD1 | NA | TRBV12-5 | CASGLGGAEQYF | TGTGCTAGCGGTTTAGGGGGCGCCGAGCAGTACTTC
TRBJ2-1 | NA | NA | TRBV18 | CASSQEPGLPDNEQFF | TGTGCCAGCTCCCAGGAACCGGGGTTACCGGACAATGAGCAGTTCTTC
TRBJ2-7 | NA | NA | TRBV27 | CASSPLLSDLEQYF | TGTGCCAGCAGTCCGCTCCTTTCGGACCTAGAGCAGTACTTC